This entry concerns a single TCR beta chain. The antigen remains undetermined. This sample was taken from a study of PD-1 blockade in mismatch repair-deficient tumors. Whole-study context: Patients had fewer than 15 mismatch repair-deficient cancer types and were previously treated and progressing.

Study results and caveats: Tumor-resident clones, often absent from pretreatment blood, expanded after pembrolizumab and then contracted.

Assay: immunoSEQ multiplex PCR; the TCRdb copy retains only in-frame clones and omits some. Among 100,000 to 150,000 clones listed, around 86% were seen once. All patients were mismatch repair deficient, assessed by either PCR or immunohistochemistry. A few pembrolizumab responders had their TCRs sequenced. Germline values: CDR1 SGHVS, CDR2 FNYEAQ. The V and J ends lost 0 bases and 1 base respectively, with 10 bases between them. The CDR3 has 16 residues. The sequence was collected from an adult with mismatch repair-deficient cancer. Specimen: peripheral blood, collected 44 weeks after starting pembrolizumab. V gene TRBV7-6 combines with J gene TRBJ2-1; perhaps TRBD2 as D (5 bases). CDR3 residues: CASSLAPGTSYNEQFF. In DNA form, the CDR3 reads TGTGCCAGCAGCTTAGCCCCGGGAACGTCCTACAATGAGCAGTTCTTC.